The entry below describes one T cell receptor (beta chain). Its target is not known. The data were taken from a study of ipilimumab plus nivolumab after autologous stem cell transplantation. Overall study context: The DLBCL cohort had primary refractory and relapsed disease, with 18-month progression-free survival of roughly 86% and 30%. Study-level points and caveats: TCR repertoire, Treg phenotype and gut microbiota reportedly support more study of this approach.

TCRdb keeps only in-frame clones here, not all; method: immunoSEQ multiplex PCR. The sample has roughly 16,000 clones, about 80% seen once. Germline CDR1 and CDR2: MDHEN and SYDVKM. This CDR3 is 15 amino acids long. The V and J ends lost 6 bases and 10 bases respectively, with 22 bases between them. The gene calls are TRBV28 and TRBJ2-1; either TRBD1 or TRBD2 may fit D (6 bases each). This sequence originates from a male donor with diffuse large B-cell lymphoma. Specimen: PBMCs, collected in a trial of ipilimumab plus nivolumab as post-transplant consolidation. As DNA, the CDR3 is TGTGCCAGCAGCTTCTCTGGGGGGCTCCCTACGGAGCAGTTCTTC. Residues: CASSFSGGLPTEQFF. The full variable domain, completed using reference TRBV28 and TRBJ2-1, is DVKVTQSSRYLVKRTGEKVFLECVQDMDHENMFWYRQDPGLGLRLIYFSYDVKMKEKGDIPEGYSVSREKKERFSLILESASTNQTSMYLCASSFSGGLPTEQFFGPGTRLTVL.